A single sample is the source of the 25 T cell receptor beta chains below, sequenced in a study of cytomegalovirus exposure and HLA in healthy donors. The PCR made use of 60 Vbeta and 13 Jbeta primers. Repertoires were generated with immunoSEQ multiplex PCR, while TCRdb's copy carries only in-frame clones and drops some. Here the sample spans some 100,000 clones, 81% being singletons. Sequenced material: PBMCs. The receptors derive from a woman aged 25 to 39 in good health and CMV-seronegative.

The chain carries TRBV29-1 and TRBJ2-3; maybe TRBD2 (6 bases). The germline V gene encodes CDR1 SQVTM and CDR2 ANQGSEA. The CDR3 contains 14 residues. V gave up 4 bases and J gave up 2 bases, with 13 bases separating them. The CDR3 region has the DNA TGCAGCGTTGTAGCTAGCGACTTCACAGATACGCAGTATTTT. Translation gives CSVVASDFTDTQYF.

The chain combines TRBV4-3 with TRBJ2-7; the D gene is possibly TRBD2 (6 bases). Germline lookup yields CDR1 LGHNA and CDR2 YSLEER. V was trimmed by 0 bases and J by 7 bases, leaving 19 bases between them. CDR3 length equals 16 residues. DNA of the CDR3: TGCGCCAGCAGCCAAGATTTTGGGACTCTACGTCAGGAGCAGTACTTC. This encodes CASSQDFGTLRQEQYF.

The chain combines TRBV19 with TRBJ1-4, with a possible D match to TRBD1 (6 bases). CDR3 size: 14 residues. Germline values: CDR1 LNHDA, CDR2 SQIVND (reference sequence). Between the trimmed V and J ends, which lost 7 bases and 0 bases, there was a span of 9 bases. The CDR3 region is CASTWTATNEKLFF. The CDR3 nucleotides are TGTGCCAGTACCTGGACAGCAACTAATGAAAAACTGTTTTTT. The entire variable domain, with the rest obtained from reference TRBV19 and TRBJ1-4, is as follows: DGGITQSPKYLFRKEGQNVTLSCEQNLNHDAMYWYRQDPGQGLRLIYYSQIVNDFQKGDIAEGYSVSREKKESFPLTVTSAQKNPTAFYLCASTWTATNEKLFFGSGTQLSVL.

V gene TRBV4-2 combines with J gene TRBJ2-2; no definite D call. The CDR3 is 11 amino acids. Deletions cut 8 bases from V and 5 bases from J, with 6 bases between. Germline loops: CDR1 LGHNA, CDR2 YNFKEQ. The CDR3 bases are TGTGCCAGCGGAGATACCGGGGAGCTGTTTTTT. Protein sequence: CASGDTGELFF.

The gene calls are TRBV5-6 and TRBJ2-7; TRBD1 aligns across 9 bases. The CDR3 has 13 residues. Germline V CDR1 and CDR2: SGHDT, YYEEEE. With 5 bases clipped from V and 2 bases from J, the junction kept 2 bases outside the gene matches. CDR3 DNA: TGTGCCAGCAGGGGACAGGGAACCTACGAGCAGTACTTC. Translation gives CASRGQGTYEQYF. The full variable domain, with the rest looked up from reference TRBV5-6 and TRBJ2-7, is DAGVTQSPTHLIKTRGQQVTLRCSPKSGHDTVSWYQQALGQGPQFIFQYYEEEERQRGNFPDRFSGHQFPNYSSELNVNALLLGDSALYLCASRGQGTYEQYFGPGTRLTVT.

This chain connects TRBV19 to TRBJ1-1; D call uncertain. V lost 10 bases and J 0 bases, leaving 12 bases between the germline ends. Germline values: CDR1 LNHDA, CDR2 SQIVND (reference sequence). The CDR3 length is 13 residues. CDR3 nucleotides: TGTGCCACCCGCGACTGGATGAACACTGAAGCTTTCTTT. This codes for CATRDWMNTEAFF.

The V gene is TRBV5-4, the J gene TRBJ1-3; 8 bases match TRBD1. The CDR3 totals 16 residues. V lost 3 bases to trimming and J lost 4 bases; unmatched junction nucleotides: 9. Germline V lookup: CDR1 SGHNT, CDR2 YYREEE (reference sequence). For the CDR3, the DNA is TGTGCCAGCAGCTATAGGACAGGGCCACTAGGAAACACCATATATTTT. It encodes CASSYRTGPLGNTIYF.

V and J are TRBV28 and TRBJ1-1; the match to TRBD1 covers 11 bases. V trimming: 7 bases; J trimming: 3 bases; junction bases outside the gene matches: 7. This CDR3 has 15 amino acids. Germline CDR1 is MDHEN and CDR2 is SYDVKM. CDR3 DNA sequence: TGTGCCAGCACTAGTGGGGGACAGGGGGACACTGAAGCTTTCTTT. It is translated as CASTSGGQGDTEAFF.

This clone was detected a few times. The chain carries TRBV29-1 and TRBJ1-1; a weak D match, TRBD1 (6 bases). V was clipped by 6 bases and J by 0 bases, with 14 bases between them. The CDR3 totals 14 residues. Germline V lookup: CDR1 SQVTM, CDR2 ANQGSEA. DNA of the CDR3: TGCAGCGTATGGACAGTCCCGATGAACACTGAAGCTTTCTTT. It is translated as CSVWTVPMNTEAFF. Based on the CDR3 plus reference TRBV29-1 and TRBJ1-1, the full variable domain is SAVISQKPSRDICQRGTSLTIQCQVDSQVTMMFWYRQQPGQSLTLIATANQGSEATYESGFVIDKFPISRPNLTFSTLTVSNMSPEDSSIYLCSVWTVPMNTEAFFGQGTRLTVV.

The CDR3 region is CASSPSWTGGMTQYF. In DNA, the CDR3 is TGTGCCAGCAGTCCCTCCTGGACAGGGGGCATGACGCAGTATTTT. This rearrangement joins TRBV28 to TRBJ2-3; TRBD1 aligns across 11 bases. This CDR3 region has 15 residues. CDR1 is MDHEN and CDR2 is SYDVKM in the germline V gene. J lost 9 bases, V lost 5 bases, and 10 bases had no gene match.

As DNA, the CDR3 is TGTGCCAGCAGTGTAACCGGGACTAGCGGGTTTAACAATGAGCAGTTCTTC. This sequence encodes CASSVTGTSGFNNEQFF. The rearrangement uses TRBV27 and TRBJ2-1; 12 bases line up with TRBD2. CDR3 length equals 17 residues. CDR1 MNHEY and CDR2 SMNVEV come from the germline V gene (reference sequence). V trimming: 5 bases; J trimming: 5 bases; junction bases outside the gene matches: 10.

This sequence joins TRBV29-1 and TRBJ2-5, with D tentatively TRBD2 (5 bases). This CDR3 has 13 residues. Trimming removed 3 bases from V and 4 bases from J, with 12 bases in between. Germline assignment: CDR1 SQVTM and CDR2 ANQGSEA. The CDR3 DNA follows: TGCAGCGTTGACCCGGGAAACACAGAGACCCAGTACTTC. It codes for CSVDPGNTETQYF.

This clone was found once. V is TRBV27 and J is TRBJ1-4; D may be TRBD1 (6 bases). The CDR3 runs to 17 residues. The germline V gene has CDR1 MNHEY and CDR2 SMNVEV (reference sequence). Trimming left V 10 bases short and J 0 bases short, with 21 bases between. As DNA, the CDR3 is TGTGCCACCCCCCTCCGACAGGAGATCACAACTAATGAAAAACTGTTTTTT. Translating it yields CATPLRQEITTNEKLFF.

This clone was recorded a few times. This chain links TRBV27 with TRBJ2-1; 12 positions agree with TRBD2. The V segment lost 8 bases and the J segment 4 bases; nucleotides outside the gene matches: 6. The CDR3 runs 15 residues. Germline CDR1 and CDR2: MNHEY and SMNVEV (reference sequence). The CDR3: CASGGLAGIYNEQFF. DNA for the CDR3: TGTGCCAGCGGAGGACTAGCGGGAATTTACAATGAGCAGTTCTTC.

A remark on this clone: The sample carries other DNA sequences with the same CDR3. The chain's CDR3 is CASSFGTVYEQYF. The CDR3, as DNA: TGTGCCAGCAGCTTCGGGACAGTCTACGAGCAGTACTTC. The rearrangement links TRBV5-5 to TRBJ2-7, with 7 bases aligning to TRBD1. The CDR3 runs 13 residues. V lost 2 bases, J lost 3 bases, and 2 bases stayed unmatched. Germline lookup yields CDR1 SGHKS and CDR2 YYEKEE (reference sequence). Full variable domain (outside the CDR3, taken from reference TRBV5-5 and TRBJ2-7): DAGVTQSPTHLIKTRGQQVTLRCSPISGHKSVSWYQQVLGQGPQFIFQYYEKEERGRGNFPDRFSARQFPNYSSELNVNALLLGDSALYLCASSFGTVYEQYFGPGTRLTVT.

The J gene is TRBJ2-2, the V gene TRBV12-5; 14 bases match TRBD2. V was clipped by 1 base and J by 4 bases; unmatched bases: 2. The CDR3 totals 17 residues. The germline CDR1 and CDR2 sequences are LGHNT and FRNRAP. The CDR3 spells CASGLGLAGGSTGELFF. The CDR3 DNA follows: TGTGCTAGTGGTTTGGGACTAGCGGGAGGGAGCACCGGGGAGCTGTTTTTT.

The rearrangement uses TRBV18 and TRBJ2-1; 11 bases agree with TRBD2. This CDR3 is 16 amino acids long. The germline gives CDR1 KGHSH, CDR2 LQKENI. V was pared by 0 bases and J by 12 bases, with 10 bases of the junction left unmatched. The CDR3 protein is CASSPPIAGGLIGQFF. Written as DNA, the CDR3 is TGTGCCAGCTCACCACCGATAGCGGGAGGGCTGATTGGGCAGTTCTTC.

The V call is TRBV19, the J call TRBJ1-1, with a tentative D call TRBD1 (5 bases). Trimming took off 5 bases at V and 3 bases at J, with 16 bases between the two ends. This CDR3 has 15 residues. The germline gives CDR1 LNHDA, CDR2 SQIVND (reference sequence). CDR3 sequence: CASSFGVGGDTEAFF. In DNA, the CDR3 is TGTGCCAGTAGTTTCGGCGTGGGGGGGGACACTGAAGCTTTCTTT. Based on the CDR3 plus reference TRBV19 and TRBJ1-1, the full variable domain is DGGITQSPKYLFRKEGQNVTLSCEQNLNHDAMYWYRQDPGQGLRLIYYSQIVNDFQKGDIAEGYSVSREKKESFPLTVTSAQKNPTAFYLCASSFGVGGDTEAFFGQGTRLTVV.

This chain connects TRBV5-4 to TRBJ2-2, with 9 bases matching TRBD2. This CDR3 is 16 amino acids long. The germline V gene has CDR1 SGHNT and CDR2 YYREEE (reference sequence). With V trimmed by 0 bases and J by 2 bases, 2 bases remained unmatched. The CDR3 coding sequence is TGTGCCAGCAGCTTGGTCGGGACTAGCAACACCGGGGAGCTGTTTTTT. Amino acid sequence: CASSLVGTSNTGELFF.

J is TRBJ2-1 and V is TRBV5-1; D uncertain. The CDR3 has 14 amino acids. The V gene lost 0 bases and the J gene lost 3 bases, with 7 bases spanning the gap. The germline V gene has CDR1 SGHRS and CDR2 YFSETQ. The CDR3 is CASSLDGLYNEQFF. CDR3 nucleotide sequence: TGCGCCAGCAGCTTGGATGGCCTCTACAATGAGCAGTTCTTC.

The chain links TRBV5-8 to TRBJ1-1; 9 nucleotides line up with TRBD1. This CDR3 is 14 amino acids long. Looked up from germline, CDR1 is SGHTS and CDR2 is YDEGEE. Trimming at V came to 5 bases and at J to 5 bases, leaving 7 bases not matched to a gene. CDR3 in amino acids: CASRTGTGITEAFF. In DNA form, the CDR3 reads TGTGCCAGCAGAACCGGGACAGGGATAACTGAAGCTTTCTTT.

This rearrangement joins TRBV25-1 to TRBJ2-3; D is possibly TRBD2 (6 bases). The CDR3 has 15 residues. The V gene lost 1 base and the J gene lost 0 bases, with 8 bases spanning the gap. CDR1 and CDR2 (germline): MGHDK, SYGVNS. CDR3 protein: CASSEWSGSTDTQYF. Written as DNA, the CDR3 is TGTGCCAGCAGTGAATGGAGCGGGAGCACAGATACGCAGTATTTT.

The chain links TRBV19 to TRBJ2-3; D is perhaps TRBD1 (5 bases). The V gene lost 2 bases and the J gene lost 2 bases, with 20 bases spanning the gap. The CDR3 has 18 residues. Germline CDR1 is LNHDA and CDR2 is SQIVND (reference sequence). Written as DNA, the CDR3 is TGTGCCAGTAGTATAATAGGGGTGAGAATAGGAAACACAGATACGCAGTATTTT. Its protein product is CASSIIGVRIGNTDTQYF.

The CDR3 DNA sequence: TGTGCCGGGGGACTCGGCTCCGAGCAGTACTTC. Protein sequence: CAGGLGSEQYF. The chain couples TRBV30 to TRBJ2-7, with D maybe TRBD2 (6 bases). The germline V and J ends were trimmed by 8 bases and 6 bases, with 14 bases remaining between them. Per germline, CDR1 GTSNPN and CDR2 SVGIG (reference sequence). This CDR3 has 11 residues.

The J gene is TRBJ1-2, the V gene TRBV10-3; TRBD1 matches 7 bases. The V gene's germline CDR1 is ENHRY and CDR2 SYGVKD. Losses at the gene ends were 4 bases for V and 1 base for J; bases not matched to a gene: 3. The CDR3 is 14 residues long. DNA of the CDR3: TGTGCCATCAGTGGACAGGGCCTTAACTATGGCTACACCTTC. Protein sequence: CAISGQGLNYGYTF.